Presented here are 2 T cell receptor beta chains from one specimen sequenced in a study of early T cells in non-severe SARS-CoV-2 infection. One entry per CDR3 protein results from TCRdb running MiXCR on the 5' RACE reads. This sample has fewer than 30,000 distinct CDR3 sequences; 4.3% occur once, and the top ten carry 15% to 17%. The sample was whole blood. All receptors come from an adult who was a healthcare worker with PCR-confirmed SARS-CoV-2 infection or an uninfected control (not recorded which).

In its sample, this clonotype was seen many times. The chain combines TRBV18 with TRBJ1-3; D is unresolved. Looked up from germline, CDR1 is KGHSH and CDR2 is LQKENI. This CDR3 contains 15 residues. V was trimmed by 0 bases and J by 5 bases, leaving 11 bases between them. For the CDR3, the DNA is TGTGCCAGCTCACCACCAGAGGGAGGGCGAAACACCATATATTTT. Protein product: CASSPPEGGRNTIYF.

Of note for this clonotype: The CDR3 does not close with the conserved phenylalanine or tryptophan, likely indicating a read error. The chain couples TRBV13 to TRBJ2-1; no definite D call. V dropped 4 bases and J dropped 8 bases, with 9 bases sitting between them. The CDR3 covers 12 residues. Germline lookup yields CDR1 PRHDT and CDR2 FYEKMQ (reference sequence). The CDR3 DNA reads TGTGCCAGCAGCTCCCCAGCCTATGAGCAGTTCTCC. This gives the protein CASSSPAYEQFS.